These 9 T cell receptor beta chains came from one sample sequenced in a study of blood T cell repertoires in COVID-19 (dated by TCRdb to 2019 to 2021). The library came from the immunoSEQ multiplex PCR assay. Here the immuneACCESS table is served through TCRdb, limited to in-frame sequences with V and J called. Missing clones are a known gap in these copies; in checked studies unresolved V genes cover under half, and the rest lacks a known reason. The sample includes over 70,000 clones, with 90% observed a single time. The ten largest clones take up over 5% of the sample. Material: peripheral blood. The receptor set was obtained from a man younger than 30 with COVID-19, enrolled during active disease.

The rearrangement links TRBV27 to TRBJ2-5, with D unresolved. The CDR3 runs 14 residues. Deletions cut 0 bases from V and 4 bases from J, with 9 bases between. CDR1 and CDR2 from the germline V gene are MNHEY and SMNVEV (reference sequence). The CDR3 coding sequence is TGTGCCAGCAGTTTATCGTGGGCTACAGAGACCCAGTACTTC. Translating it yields CASSLSWATETQYF.

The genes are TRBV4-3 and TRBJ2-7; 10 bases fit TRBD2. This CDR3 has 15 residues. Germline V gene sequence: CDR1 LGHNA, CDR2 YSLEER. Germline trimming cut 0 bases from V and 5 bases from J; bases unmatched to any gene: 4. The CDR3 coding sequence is TGCGCCAGCAGCCAAGATCGCCTAGCGGGAGACGAGCAGTACTTC. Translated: CASSQDRLAGDEQYF.

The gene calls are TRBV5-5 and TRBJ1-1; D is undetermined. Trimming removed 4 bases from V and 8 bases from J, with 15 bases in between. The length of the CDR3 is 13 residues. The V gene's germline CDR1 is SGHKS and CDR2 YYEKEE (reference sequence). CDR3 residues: CASSRGAEREAFF. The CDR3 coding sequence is TGTGCCAGCAGCCGTGGAGCGGAGAGGGAAGCTTTCTTT.

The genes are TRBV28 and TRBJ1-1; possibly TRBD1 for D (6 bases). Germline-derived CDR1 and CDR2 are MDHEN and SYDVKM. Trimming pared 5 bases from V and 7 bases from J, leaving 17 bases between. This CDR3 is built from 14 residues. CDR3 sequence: CASSPNRDEVEAFF. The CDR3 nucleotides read TGTGCCAGCAGTCCGAACAGGGATGAAGTTGAAGCTTTCTTT.

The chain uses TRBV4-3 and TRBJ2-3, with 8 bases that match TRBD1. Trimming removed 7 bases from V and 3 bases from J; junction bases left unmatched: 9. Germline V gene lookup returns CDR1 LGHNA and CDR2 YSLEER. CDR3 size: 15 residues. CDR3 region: CASNAGGRRTDTQYF. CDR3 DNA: TGCGCCAGCAACGCAGGGGGCAGAAGGACAGATACGCAGTATTTT.

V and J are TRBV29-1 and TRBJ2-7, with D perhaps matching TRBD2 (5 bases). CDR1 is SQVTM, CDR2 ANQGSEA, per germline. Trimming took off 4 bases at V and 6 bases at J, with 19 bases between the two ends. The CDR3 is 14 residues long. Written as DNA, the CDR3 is TGCAGCGTTGGGTTCCTGGTGGGAGAAGGCGAGCAGTACTTC. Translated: CSVGFLVGEGEQYF.

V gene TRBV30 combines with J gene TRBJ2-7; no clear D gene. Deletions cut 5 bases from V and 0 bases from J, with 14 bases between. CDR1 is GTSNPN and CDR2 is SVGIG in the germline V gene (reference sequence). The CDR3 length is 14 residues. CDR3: CAWALDSNSYEQYF. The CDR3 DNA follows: TGTGCCTGGGCCCTAGACTCAAACTCCTACGAGCAGTACTTC. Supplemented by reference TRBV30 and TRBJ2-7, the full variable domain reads SQTIHQWPATLVQPVGSPLSLECTVEGTSNPNLYWYRQAAGRGLQLLFYSVGIGQISSEVPQNLSASRPQDRQFILSSKKLLLSDSGFYLCAWALDSNSYEQYFGPGTRLTVT.

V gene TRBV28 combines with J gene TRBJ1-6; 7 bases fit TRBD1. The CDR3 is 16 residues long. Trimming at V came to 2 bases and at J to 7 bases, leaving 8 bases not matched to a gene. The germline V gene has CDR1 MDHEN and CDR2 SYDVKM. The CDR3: CASSLGGQRINSPLHF. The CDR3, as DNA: TGTGCCAGCAGTTTAGGGGGACAGCGGATCAATTCACCCCTCCACTTT.

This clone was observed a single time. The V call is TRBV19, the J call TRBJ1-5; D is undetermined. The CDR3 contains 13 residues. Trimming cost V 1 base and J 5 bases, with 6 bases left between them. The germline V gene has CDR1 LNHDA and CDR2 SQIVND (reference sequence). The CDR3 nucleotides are TGTGCCAGTAGTATAGGAGGCTATCAGCCCCAGCATTTT. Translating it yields CASSIGGYQPQHF.